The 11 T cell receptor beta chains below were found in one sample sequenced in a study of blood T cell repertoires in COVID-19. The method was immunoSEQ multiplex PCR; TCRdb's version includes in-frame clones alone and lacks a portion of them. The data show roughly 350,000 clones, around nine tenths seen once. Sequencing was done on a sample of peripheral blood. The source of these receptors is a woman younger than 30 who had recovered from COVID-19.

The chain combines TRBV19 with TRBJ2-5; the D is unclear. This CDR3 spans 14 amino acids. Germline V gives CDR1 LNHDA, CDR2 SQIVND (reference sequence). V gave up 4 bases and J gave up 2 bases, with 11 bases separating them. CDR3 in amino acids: CASSTPLKQETQYF. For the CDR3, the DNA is TGTGCCAGTAGTACCCCACTAAAACAAGAGACCCAGTACTTC.

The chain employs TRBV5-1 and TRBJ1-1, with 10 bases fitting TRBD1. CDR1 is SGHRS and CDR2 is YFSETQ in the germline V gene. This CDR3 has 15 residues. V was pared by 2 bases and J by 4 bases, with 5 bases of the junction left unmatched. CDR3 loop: CASSLLGQGVTEAFF. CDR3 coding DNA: TGCGCCAGCAGCTTATTAGGACAGGGGGTCACTGAAGCTTTCTTT.

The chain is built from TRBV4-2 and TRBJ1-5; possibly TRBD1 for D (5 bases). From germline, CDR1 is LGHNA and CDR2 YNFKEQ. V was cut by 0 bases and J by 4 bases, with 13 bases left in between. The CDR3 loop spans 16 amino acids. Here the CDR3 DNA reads TGTGCCAGCAGCCAAGAAAGCAGGGTGGGGAATCAGCCCCAGCATTTT. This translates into CASSQESRVGNQPQHF.

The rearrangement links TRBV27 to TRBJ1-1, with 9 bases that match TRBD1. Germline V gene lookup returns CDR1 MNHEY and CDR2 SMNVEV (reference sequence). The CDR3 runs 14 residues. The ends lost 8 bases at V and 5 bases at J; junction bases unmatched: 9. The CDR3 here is CASGTGGARTEAFF. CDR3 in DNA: TGTGCCAGCGGTACAGGGGGCGCGAGGACTGAAGCTTTCTTT.

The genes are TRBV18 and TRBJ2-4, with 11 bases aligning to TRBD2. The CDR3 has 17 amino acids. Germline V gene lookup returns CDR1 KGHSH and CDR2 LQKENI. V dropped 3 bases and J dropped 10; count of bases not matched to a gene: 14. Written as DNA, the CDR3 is TGTGCCAGCTCACCCTTTTCTAGCGGGAGGAGTTCTTTGATTCAGTACTTC. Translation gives CASSPFSSGRSSLIQYF.

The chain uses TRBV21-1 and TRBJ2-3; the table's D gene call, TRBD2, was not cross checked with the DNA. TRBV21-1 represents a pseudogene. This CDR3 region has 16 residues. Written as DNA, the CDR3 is TGTGCCAGCAGCCCAAGGGTCCGGGGAATGGGCGATACGCAGTATTTT. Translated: CASSPRVRGMGDTQYF.

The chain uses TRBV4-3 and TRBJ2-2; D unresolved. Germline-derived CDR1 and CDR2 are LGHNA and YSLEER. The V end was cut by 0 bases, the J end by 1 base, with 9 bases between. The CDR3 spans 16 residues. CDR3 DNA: TGCGCCAGCAGCCAAGATCGAGGCGGGAACACCGGGGAGCTGTTTTTT. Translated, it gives CASSQDRGGNTGELFF.

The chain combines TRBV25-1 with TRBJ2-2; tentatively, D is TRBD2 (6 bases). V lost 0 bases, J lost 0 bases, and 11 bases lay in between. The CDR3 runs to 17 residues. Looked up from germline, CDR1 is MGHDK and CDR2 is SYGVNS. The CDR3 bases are TGTGCCAGCAGTGAATACTTCGGGGGAACGAACACCGGGGAGCTGTTTTTT. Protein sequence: CASSEYFGGTNTGELFF.

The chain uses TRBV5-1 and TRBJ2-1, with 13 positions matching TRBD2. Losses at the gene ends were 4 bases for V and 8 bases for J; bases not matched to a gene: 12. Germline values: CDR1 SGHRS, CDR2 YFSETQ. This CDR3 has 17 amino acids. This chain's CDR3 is CASSAGGLAGRYDEQFF. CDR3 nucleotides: TGCGCCAGCAGCGCCGGGGGACTAGCGGGAAGATATGATGAGCAGTTCTTC.

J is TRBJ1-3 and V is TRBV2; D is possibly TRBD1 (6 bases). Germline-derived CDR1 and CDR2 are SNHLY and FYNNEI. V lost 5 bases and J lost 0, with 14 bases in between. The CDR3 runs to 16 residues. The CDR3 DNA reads TGTGCCAGCAGTCGGGGGGGCAGGATCTCTGGAAACACCATATATTTT. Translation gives CASSRGGRISGNTIYF.

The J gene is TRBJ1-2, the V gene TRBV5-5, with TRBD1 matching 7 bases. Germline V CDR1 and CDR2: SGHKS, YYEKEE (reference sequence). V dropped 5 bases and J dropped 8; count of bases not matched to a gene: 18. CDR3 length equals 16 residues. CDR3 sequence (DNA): TGTGCCAGCAGGATTGCAAGGGGGCCCTTAAGAGGGGGCTACACCTTC. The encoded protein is CASRIARGPLRGGYTF.